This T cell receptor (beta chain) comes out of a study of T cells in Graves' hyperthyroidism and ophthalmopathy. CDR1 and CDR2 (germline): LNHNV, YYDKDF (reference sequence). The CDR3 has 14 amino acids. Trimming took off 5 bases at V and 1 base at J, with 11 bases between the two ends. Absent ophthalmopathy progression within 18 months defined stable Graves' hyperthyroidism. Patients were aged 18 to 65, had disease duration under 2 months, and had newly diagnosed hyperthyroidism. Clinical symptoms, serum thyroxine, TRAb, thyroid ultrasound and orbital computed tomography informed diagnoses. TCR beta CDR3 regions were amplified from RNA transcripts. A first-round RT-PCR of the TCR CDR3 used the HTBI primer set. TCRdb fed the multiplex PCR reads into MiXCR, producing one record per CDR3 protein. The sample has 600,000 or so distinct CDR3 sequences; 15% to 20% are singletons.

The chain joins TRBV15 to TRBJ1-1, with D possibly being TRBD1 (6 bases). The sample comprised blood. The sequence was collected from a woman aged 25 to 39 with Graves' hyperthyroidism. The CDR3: CATSPPRGNTEAFF. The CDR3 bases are TGTGCCACCAGCCCCCCCAGGGGGAACACTGAAGCTTTCTTT.